Sequencing of this T cell receptor (beta chain) was carried out in a study of T cell repertoires in cytomegalovirus infection. Study results and limitations: Summed public TCR beta family frequency identified CMV carriers bearing the relevant HLA.

The CDR3 runs 12 residues. Germline V gene lookup returns CDR1 ENHRY and CDR2 SYGVKD. Via MiXCR, TCRdb re-called the reads, giving one row per CDR3 protein. Among approximately 770,000 distinct CDR3 sequences listed, roughly 29% were seen once. This clonotype occurred many times. Its target is unknown. Its ends do not fully match the called genes, so a read error is possible. Sequenced here: cultured CD8+ T cells from PBMCs, sampled from culture after CMV antigen stimulation. The rearrangement uses TRBV10-3 and TRBJ2-2; 8 positions match TRBD2. The TCR comes from a human donor in good health (CMV status not recorded). Some clones in this sample may be carry-over from other donors' samples. The CDR3 is CGSGVNTGELFF. The CDR3 DNA reads TGCGGTAGCGGGGTTAACACCGGGGAGCTGTTTTTT.